This T cell receptor (beta chain) originates from a study of shared clonotypes between healthy human individuals. Study-level findings and limits: The naive CD4 repertoires of a few donors were compared, and approximately 5.3% of clonotypes were shared.

Worth noting for this clone: Its antigen is still unknown.

The CDR3 covers 16 residues. V was pared by 3 bases and J by 2 bases, with 4 bases of the junction left unmatched. Per the germline V gene, CDR1 is SGHDT and CDR2 is YYEEEE. All donors qualified as healthy HIV-negative adults and had experienced no recent acute infections or vaccinations. Each cell subset's genomic DNA was divided evenly among several immunoSEQ plates. The repertoire was sequenced with immunoSEQ multiplex PCR; TCRdb's copy has only in-frame clones and lacks some. The sample consists of about 1.4 million clones, 96% of them appearing once. This receptor was taken from a young man in good health. Sequenced: naive CD4+ T cells sorted from blood. This sample's subset: CD45RA+ positively selected. The chain employs TRBV5-6 and TRBJ2-6; 8 nucleotides line up with TRBD1. Written as DNA, the CDR3 is TGTGCCAGCAGCTACGGACAGGGTACTGGGGCCAACGTCCTGACTTTC. Translating gives CASSYGQGTGANVLTF.